These T cell receptor beta chains were read from a single sample in a study of T cells after yellow fever vaccination. One entry per CDR3 protein results from TCRdb running MiXCR on the 5' RACE reads. Seen here are hundreds of thousands of distinct CDR3 sequences, roughly an eighth observed once, and the top ten hold about 16%. The material sequenced was PBMCs, taken on the day of the yellow fever booster vaccination. Every receptor here comes from a man younger than 45 who received the YFV17D yellow fever vaccine. CDR3s include the opening cysteine and the closing phenylalanine or tryptophan. A D gene is named only where the DNA matches it firmly. A row's size may be missing; if present it is once, few, many or a size class.

d_gene	v_gene	abundance	j_gene	CDR3aa	CDR3nt
NA	TRBV5-5	NA	TRBJ1-1	CASSWGRTWNTEAFF	TGTGCCAGCAGCTGGGGACGCACTTGGAACACTGAAGCTTTCTTT
TRBD1	TRBV6-1	NA	TRBJ2-5	CASSLRTTGTDKETQYF	TGTGCCAGCAGCCTTCGGACGACCGGGACAGATAAAGAGACCCAGTACTTC
NA	TRBV7-9	few	TRBJ2-1	CASTPGYVNEQFF	TGTGCCAGCACCCCCGGATACGTCAATGAGCAGTTCTTC
NA	TRBV11-3	few	TRBJ2-7	CASSLSAHSDGQYF	TGTGCCAGCAGCCTGTCTGCGCACTCCGACGGGCAGTACTTC
TRBD2	TRBV19	few	TRBJ2-1	CASSASGDWNEQFF	TGTGCCAGTAGTGCTAGCGGAGACTGGAATGAGCAGTTCTTC
NA	TRBV20-1	few	TRBJ1-1	CSARDDDNINTEAFF	TGCAGTGCTAGAGACGATGACAATATCAACACTGAAGCTTTCTTT
TRBD2	TRBV20-1	NA	TRBJ2-7	CSAPGLALSSYEQYF	TGCAGTGCTCCGGGACTAGCGTTAAGCTCCTACGAGCAGTACTTC
TRBD1	TRBV24-1	few	TRBJ2-3	CATGTDVAFQYF	TGTGCCACCGGGACAGACGTTGCATTCCAGTATTTT
TRBD1	TRBV5-1	few	TRBJ2-5	CASSLRRQGLQETQYF	TGCGCCAGCAGCTTGCGTAGACAGGGGTTACAAGAGACCCAGTACTTC
NA	TRBV28	NA	TRBJ2-4	CASSLQAKNIQYF	TGTGCCAGCAGCTTGCAAGCCAAAAACATTCAGTACTTC
NA	TRBV5-4	few	TRBJ2-3	CASSSRAHGSTDTQYF	TGTGCCAGCAGCTCCCGGGCTCATGGTAGCACAGATACGCAGTATTTT
NA	TRBV7-3	NA	TRBJ2-5	CASSASSSTAETQYF	TGTGCCAGCAGCGCGTCCAGTTCGACTGCAGAGACCCAGTACTTC
NA	TRBV12-3/TRBV12-4	NA	TRBJ2-5	CASSSAGTETQYF	TGTGCCAGCAGTTCAGCAGGGACGGAGACCCAGTACTTC
NA	TRBV5-6	few	TRBJ2-6	CASSLGPRSSGANVLTF	TGTGCCAGCAGCTTGGGACCCCGTAGCTCTGGGGCCAACGTCCTGACTTTC
TRBD1	TRBV6-1	NA	TRBJ2-7	CASSGRGTGVYEQYF	TGTGCCAGCAGTGGGAGGGGGACAGGGGTCTACGAGCAGTACTTC
NA	TRBV3-1	NA	TRBJ2-5	CASSPLEGRETQYF	TGTGCCAGCAGCCCGTTAGAGGGCCGGGAGACCCAGTACTTC
NA	TRBV20-1	NA	TRBJ2-1	CSAHLGPGTSEQFF	TGCAGTGCCCACCTTGGACCTGGGACGAGTGAGCAGTTCTTC
TRBD2	TRBV7-9	few	TRBJ2-2	CASSSRTSGSTGELFF	TGTGCCAGCAGCTCCCGGACTAGCGGGAGTACCGGGGAGCTGTTTTTT
TRBD2	TRBV20-1	few	TRBJ2-1	CSASGPAGFNEQFF	TGCAGTGCTAGCGGGCCAGCGGGGTTCAATGAGCAGTTCTTC
TRBD1	TRBV9	few	TRBJ1-2	CASSVGGGTATYGYTF	TGTGCCAGCAGCGTAGGGGGGGGGACAGCTACCTATGGCTACACCTTC